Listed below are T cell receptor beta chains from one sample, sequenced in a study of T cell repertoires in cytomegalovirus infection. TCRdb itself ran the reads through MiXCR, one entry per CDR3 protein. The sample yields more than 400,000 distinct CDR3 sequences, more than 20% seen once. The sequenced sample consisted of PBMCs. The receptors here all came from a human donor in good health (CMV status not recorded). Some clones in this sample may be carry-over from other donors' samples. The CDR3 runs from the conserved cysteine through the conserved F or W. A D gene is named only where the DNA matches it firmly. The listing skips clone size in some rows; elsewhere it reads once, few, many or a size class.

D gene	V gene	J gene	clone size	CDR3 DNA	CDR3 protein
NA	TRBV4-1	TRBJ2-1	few	TGCGCCAGCAGCCAAGATAGGGGGGAGCAGTTCTTC	CASSQDRGEQFF
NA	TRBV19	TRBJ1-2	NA	TGTGCCAGTTGTAGCCGTCATTTGGACGACCCTACAGGGAGATATGGCTATGGCTACACCTTC	CASCSRHLDDPTGRYGYGYTF
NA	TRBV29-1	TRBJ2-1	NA	TGCAGCGTTGAAGTCAGGGGGGCAACGCTTTTC	CSVEVRGATLF
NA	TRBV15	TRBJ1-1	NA	TGTGCCACCAGCAGAGAGGGGACCCCCGATGGGGACACTGAAGCTTTCTTT	CATSREGTPDGDTEAFF
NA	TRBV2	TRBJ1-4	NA	TGTGCCAGCAGTGCCCAGGGAAGAGGCGAAAAACTGTTTTTT	CASSAQGRGEKLFF
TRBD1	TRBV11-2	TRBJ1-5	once	TGTGCCAGCAGCCTGGTCGACAGGGGATACAATCAGCCCCAGCATTTT	CASSLVDRGYNQPQHF
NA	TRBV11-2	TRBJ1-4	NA	TGTGCCAGCAGCATCCAGACAGGTCACAATGAAAAACTGTTTTTT	CASSIQTGHNEKLFF
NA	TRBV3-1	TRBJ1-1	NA	TGTGCCAGCAGCCAAGTGTACAGGCCGAACACTGAAGCTTTCTTT	CASSQVYRPNTEAFF
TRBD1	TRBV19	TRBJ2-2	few	TGTGCCAGTACCCCACAACAGGGGGCCTACTTGGACACCGGGGAGCTGTTTTTT	CASTPQQGAYLDTGELFF
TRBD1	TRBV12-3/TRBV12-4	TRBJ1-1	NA	TGTGCCAGCCTGGGGGACAGGGCGAACACTGAAGCTTTCTTT	CASLGDRANTEAFF
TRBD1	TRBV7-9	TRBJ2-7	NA	TGTGCCAGCAGCTTGCTGGGACAGACCCACGAGCAGTACTTC	CASSLLGQTHEQYF
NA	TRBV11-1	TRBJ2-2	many	TGTGCCAGCAGCGTGTACACCGGGGAGCTGTTTTTT	CASSVYTGELFF
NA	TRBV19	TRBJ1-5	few	TGTGCCAGTAGGGACGGCGACAATCAGCCCCAGCATTTT	CASRDGDNQPQHF
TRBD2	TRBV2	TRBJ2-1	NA	TGTGCCAGCAGTTTGGGACTAGCGGGACGCAATGAGCAGTTCTTC	CASSLGLAGRNEQFF
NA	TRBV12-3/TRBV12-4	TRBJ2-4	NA	TGTGCCAGCAGTCTCCCCAGGGCCGCCCAAAACATTCAGTACTTC	CASSLPRAAQNIQYF
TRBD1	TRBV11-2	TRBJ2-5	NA	TGTGCCAGCGGACAGGATCAGGTGGGGACCCAGTACTTC	CASGQDQVGTQYF
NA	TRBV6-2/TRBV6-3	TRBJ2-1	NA	TGTGCCAGCAGCCAGGGGCGCTCGGTTGAGCAGTTCTTC	CASSQGRSVEQFF
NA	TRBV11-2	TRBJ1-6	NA	TGTGCCAGCAGCCTTGGACGGGGTTCACCCCTCCACTTT	CASSLGRGSPLHF
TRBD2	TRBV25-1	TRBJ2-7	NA	TGTGCCAGCAGTGGGACTAGCGGGAGCTTCGGGCACGAGCAGTACTTC	CASSGTSGSFGHEQYF
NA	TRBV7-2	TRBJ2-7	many	TGTGCCAGCAGCTTAGTACCGGGAGCCCTTCCTTACGAGCAGTACTTC	CASSLVPGALPYEQYF
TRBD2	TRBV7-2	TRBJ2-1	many	TGTGCCAGCACCCGGACTAGCGGATACAATGAGCAGTTCTTC	CASTRTSGYNEQFF
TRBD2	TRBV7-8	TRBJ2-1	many	TGTGCCAGCAGCTCCCCCGGGGGGGAGAGTCAACGGGATGAGCAGTTCTTC	CASSSPGGESQRDEQFF
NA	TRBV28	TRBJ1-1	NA	TGTGCCAGCAGTTTAGCCAGGGTGGCTGAAGCTTTCTTT	CASSLARVAEAFF
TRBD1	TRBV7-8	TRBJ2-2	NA	TGTGTCAGCAGCTTACGCGTACAGGGGGTTGGCGGGGAGCTGTTTTTT	CVSSLRVQGVGGELFF
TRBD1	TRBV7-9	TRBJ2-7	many	TGTGCCAGCAGCTCGGGACAGGGAATCTACGAGCAGTACTTC	CASSSGQGIYEQYF
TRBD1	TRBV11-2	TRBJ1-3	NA	TGTGCCAGCCGGACAGGGTCGTACTCTGGAAACACCATATATTTT	CASRTGSYSGNTIYF
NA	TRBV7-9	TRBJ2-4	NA	TGTGCCAGCAGCCCACCCGGGGGGCAGGCCAAAAACATTCAGTACTTC	CASSPPGGQAKNIQYF
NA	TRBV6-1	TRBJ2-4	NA	TGTGCCAGCACCCCGTTGGGGACTGGAAAAAACATTCAGTACTTC	CASTPLGTGKNIQYF
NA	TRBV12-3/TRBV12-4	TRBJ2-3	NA	TGTGCCAGCAGTTTATCGGGGGAAAGCACAGATACGCAGTATTTT	CASSLSGESTDTQYF
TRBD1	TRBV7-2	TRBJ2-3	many	TGTGCCAGTGGAGTCGGGACAGCCCCACAGGGTACGCAGTATTTT	CASGVGTAPQGTQYF
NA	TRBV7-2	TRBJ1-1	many	TGTGCCAGCAGCTTCCTACAGGGTTACACTGAAGCTTTCTTT	CASSFLQGYTEAFF
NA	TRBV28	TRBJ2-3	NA	TGTGCCAGCAGTTTAGGTGGGAATGCAGATACGCAGTATTTT	CASSLGGNADTQYF
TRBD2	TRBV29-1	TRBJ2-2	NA	TGCAGCGTTGCCGGGACTAGCGGGAGGGCCGGCGGGGAGCTGTTTTTT	CSVAGTSGRAGGELFF